The clone carrying this T cell receptor beta chain was found once. The data stem from a study of T cell changes during pregnancy in multiple sclerosis. The table came from immunoSEQ multiplex PCR; TCRdb's copy has only in-frame clones and leaves some out. The sample shows 45,000 to 55,000 clones, more than 85% of them seen only once. The CDR3 covers 15 residues. The V gene end was trimmed by 4 bases and the J gene end by 2 bases; junction bases not matched to a gene: 6. Germline CDR1 SGDLS, CDR2 YYNGEE. The sequencing used peripheral blood, collected after pregnancy. This receptor was obtained from a female donor with multiple sclerosis, enrolled in a pregnancy study. This chain links TRBV9 with TRBJ2-1; 7 positions agree with TRBD2. The CDR3 DNA reads as TGTGCCAGCAGCCCCCCAGCGGGGACCTACAATGAGCAGTTCTTC. It codes for CASSPPAGTYNEQFF. The variable domain in full, completed from reference TRBV9 and TRBJ2-1, reads DSGVTQTPKHLITATGQRVTLRCSPRSGDLSVYWYQQSLDQGLQFLIQYYNGEERAKGNILERFSAQQFPDLHSELNLSSLELGDSALYFCASSPPAGTYNEQFFGPGTRLTVL.